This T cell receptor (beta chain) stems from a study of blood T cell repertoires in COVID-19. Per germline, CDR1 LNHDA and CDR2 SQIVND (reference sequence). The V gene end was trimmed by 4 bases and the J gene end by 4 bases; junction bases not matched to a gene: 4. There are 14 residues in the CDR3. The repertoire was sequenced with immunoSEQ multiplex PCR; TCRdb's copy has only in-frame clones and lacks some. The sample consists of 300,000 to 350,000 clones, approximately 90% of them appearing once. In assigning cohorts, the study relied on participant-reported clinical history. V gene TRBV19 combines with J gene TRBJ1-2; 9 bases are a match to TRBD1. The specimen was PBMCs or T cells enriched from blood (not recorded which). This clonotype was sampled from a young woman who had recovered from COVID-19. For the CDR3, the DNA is TGTGCCAGTAGTAGGACAGGGGAACGCTATGGCTACACCTTC. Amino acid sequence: CASSRTGERYGYTF.